This passage covers 16 T cell receptor beta chains from one sample sequenced in a study of blood T cell repertoires in COVID-19 (TCRdb year 2020). Libraries were prepared through the immunoSEQ multiplex PCR assay. In TCRdb, the immuneACCESS table is reduced to in-frame sequences with V and J assigned. These tables do not hold every clone; where another copy was compared, an unresolved V gene accounts for under half, and the others remain unexplained. Recorded for this sample are tens of thousands of clones; more than 75% of them occurred a single time. Around 24% of the sample is taken by the ten largest. Sequenced: peripheral blood. The receptors come from an elderly woman with acute or convalescent COVID-19.

Here the CDR3 reads CASSPGGGRGYTF. CDR3 coding DNA: TGTGCCAGCAGTCCAGGAGGAGGTCGTGGCTACACCTTC. The genes are TRBV3-1 (or the pseudogene TRBV3-2) and TRBJ1-2; D remains ambiguous. The V end lost 6 bases, the J end lost 7 bases, and 15 bases lay between the germline ends. The CDR3 runs to 13 residues. Germline assignment: CDR1 LGHDT and CDR2 YNNKEL (reference sequence).

This clone was observed a single time. The rearrangement joins TRBV18 to TRBJ2-3; D gene uncertain. Germline assignment: CDR1 KGHSH and CDR2 LQKENI. Trimming took off 2 bases at V and 0 bases at J, with 6 bases between the two ends. The CDR3 contains 14 residues. The CDR3 DNA is TGTGCCAGCTCACCATTACTTAGCACAGATACGCAGTATTTT. Its translation: CASSPLLSTDTQYF.

The chain is built from TRBV15 and TRBJ2-7; D possibly corresponds to TRBD1 (5 bases). This CDR3 has 15 amino acids. Per the germline V gene, CDR1 is LNHNV and CDR2 is YYDKDF (reference sequence). Deletions cut 0 bases from V and 0 bases from J, with 9 bases between. The CDR3 loop reads CATSRDKGISYEQYV. The CDR3 DNA reads TGTGCCACCAGCAGAGATAAGGGGATCTCCTACGAGCAGTACGTC.

The chain employs TRBV7-8 and TRBJ2-5; 9 nucleotides agree with TRBD1. V dropped 6 bases and J dropped 0; count of bases not matched to a gene: 5. Per germline, CDR1 SGHVS and CDR2 FQNEAQ. The CDR3 is 15 residues long. The CDR3 reads CASRRDRGNQETQYF. The DNA for the CDR3 is TGTGCCAGCAGACGAGACAGGGGGAACCAAGAGACCCAGTACTTC.

The chain is built from TRBV7-6 and TRBJ2-7; 8 bases align to TRBD1. The CDR3 contains 15 residues. V trimming: 7 bases; J trimming: 4 bases; junction bases outside the gene matches: 12. Germline-derived CDR1 and CDR2 are SGHVS and FNYEAQ. The CDR3 DNA reads TGTGCCAGCACCTACCAACCGGGACAGGAATACGAGCAGTACTTC. Translation: CASTYQPGQEYEQYF.

The chain links TRBV19 to TRBJ1-5; TRBD1 is a possible D gene (6 bases). From germline, CDR1 is LNHDA and CDR2 SQIVND (reference sequence). V was shortened by 10 bases and J by 7 bases, with 14 bases between the two germline ends. The CDR3 contains 12 residues. For the CDR3, the DNA is TGTGCCACCACACAGGGCTCCCAGCCCCAGCATTTT. Translating gives CATTQGSQPQHF.

This sequence joins TRBV28 and TRBJ1-5, with 7 positions matching TRBD1. This CDR3 has 16 amino acids. Per germline, CDR1 MDHEN and CDR2 SYDVKM. Unmatched junction bases numbered 8, after V lost 5 bases and J lost 1 base. CDR3 DNA sequence: TGTGCCAGCAGTCGAGGACAGGCCAGGAGCAATCAGCCCCAGCATTTT. Protein product: CASSRGQARSNQPQHF.

V usage is TRBV7-8 and J usage is TRBJ2-2; TRBD1 aligns across 8 bases. CDR1 is SGHVS and CDR2 is FQNEAQ in the germline V gene. The ends lost 3 bases at V and 4 bases at J; junction bases unmatched: 4. This CDR3 has 15 residues. The CDR3: CASSLDRVATGELFF. In nucleotides, the CDR3 is TGTGCCAGCAGCTTGGACAGGGTAGCCACCGGGGAGCTGTTTTTT. Using reference TRBV7-8 and TRBJ2-2 for the parts outside the CDR3, the full variable domain is GAGVSQSPRYKVAKRGQDVALRCDPISGHVSLFWYQQALGQGPEFLTYFQNEAQLDKSGLPSDRFFAERPEGSVSTLKIQRTQQEDSAVYLCASSLDRVATGELFFGEGSRLTVL.

The V gene is TRBV30, the J gene TRBJ1-2; 7 nucleotides align to TRBD1. The CDR3 sequence is 14 residues long. In germline, CDR1 is GTSNPN, CDR2 SVGIG (reference sequence). Trimming removed 2 bases from V and 5 bases from J; junction bases left unmatched: 8. CDR3 in DNA: TGTGCCTGGAGTAGGAGGGGGCTGGAGTATGGCTACACCTTC. Protein: CAWSRRGLEYGYTF.

The CDR3 DNA sequence: TGCAGCGTTGAAGGAACCAGGTCAGATACGCAGTATTTT. It is translated as CSVEGTRSDTQYF. The chain joins TRBV29-1 to TRBJ2-3, with D unclear. Germline CDR1 and CDR2: SQVTM and ANQGSEA. V was clipped by 1 base and J by 4 bases, with 9 bases between them. The CDR3 totals 13 residues.

The J gene is TRBJ1-2, the V gene TRBV13; 8 positions agree with TRBD1. CDR1 PRHDT and CDR2 FYEKMQ come from the germline V gene (reference sequence). CDR3 length: 15 residues. With 1 base clipped from V and 3 bases from J, the junction kept 4 bases outside the gene matches. The CDR3 spells CASSLDTGGYYGYTF. The CDR3 nucleotides read TGTGCCAGCAGCTTAGACACAGGGGGATACTATGGCTACACCTTC. The full variable domain, completed using reference TRBV13 and TRBJ1-2, is AAGVIQSPRHLIKEKRETATLKCYPIPRHDTVYWYQQGPGQDPQFLISFYEKMQSDKGSIPDRFSAQQFSDYHSELNMSSLELGDSALYFCASSLDTGGYYGYTFGSGTRLTVV.

The chain has TRBV18 and TRBJ1-5; the match to TRBD1 covers 8 bases. The length of the CDR3 is 15 residues. Per the germline V gene, CDR1 is KGHSH and CDR2 is LQKENI. After removal of 2 bases from V and 3 bases from J, the junction contained 3 bases not matched to a gene. The CDR3 loop is CASSPGTGVNQPQHF. The CDR3 region has the DNA TGTGCCAGCTCACCAGGGACAGGAGTCAATCAGCCCCAGCATTTT. The whole variable domain, remainder taken from reference TRBV18 and TRBJ1-5, is NAGVMQNPRHLVRRRGQEARLRCSPMKGHSHVYWYRQLPEEGLKFMVYLQKENIIDESGMPKERFSAEFPKEGPSILRIQQVVRGDSAAYFCASSPGTGVNQPQHFGDGTRLSIL.

The chain links TRBV5-4 to TRBJ2-2; D unresolved. CDR1 and CDR2 (germline): SGHNT, YYREEE (reference sequence). V was shortened by 3 bases and J by 0 bases, with 9 bases between the two germline ends. The CDR3 has 15 amino acids. The CDR3 here is CASSSGSANTGELFF. The CDR3 DNA is TGTGCCAGCAGCTCCGGGTCCGCGAACACCGGGGAGCTGTTTTTT. Together with reference TRBV5-4 and TRBJ2-2, the CDR3 gives the full variable domain: ETGVTQSPTHLIKTRGQQVTLRCSSQSGHNTVSWYQQALGQGPQFIFQYYREEENGRGNFPPRFSGLQFPNYSSELNVNALELDDSALYLCASSSGSANTGELFFGEGSRLTVL.

This clone has only one observation. The V and J genes are TRBV11-3 and TRBJ2-1, with D possibly matching TRBD2 (5 bases). Per germline, CDR1 SGHNT and CDR2 YENEEA. Trimming stripped 5 bases from V and 10 bases from J, with 18 bases between. The CDR3 consists of 14 residues. The CDR3 reads CASSVDTLRREQFF. As DNA, the CDR3 is TGTGCCAGCAGCGTCGACACGCTGAGGAGGGAGCAGTTCTTC.

This sequence joins TRBV4-1 and TRBJ2-2; 9 bases align to TRBD1. The V segment lost 3 bases and the J segment 4 bases; nucleotides outside the gene matches: 12. Germline-derived CDR1 and CDR2 are MGHRA and YSYEKL. The CDR3 is 18 amino acids. The chain's CDR3 is CASSHPRGGQGSTGELFF. CDR3 in DNA: TGCGCCAGCAGCCACCCCCGGGGCGGACAGGGGTCCACCGGGGAGCTGTTTTTT.

This chain links TRBV5-4 with TRBJ1-6; TRBD1 agrees at 7 bases. The V gene end was trimmed by 0 bases and the J gene end by 1 base; junction bases not matched to a gene: 1. CDR3 length: 16 amino acids. Germline V CDR1 and CDR2: SGHNT, YYREEE (reference sequence). This chain's CDR3 is CASSLEQGSYNSPLHF. DNA for the CDR3: TGTGCCAGCAGCTTGGAACAGGGGTCCTATAATTCACCCCTCCACTTT.